The present T cell receptor beta chain was sequenced within a study of regulatory T cells in long-lasting Graves disease. Sample time point: newly diagnosed GD, antithyroid drugs for less than 3 months. PBMCs were the source of the RNA used for TCR sequencing. Those enrolled as patients came out of an endocrinology department in Xi'an, China. The CDR3 sequence is 16 residues long. Germline V CDR1 and CDR2: SGHKS, YYEKEE (reference sequence). Trimming removed 0 bases from V and 0 bases from J, with 9 bases in between. This clonotype was detected many times. Arm-PCR of CDR3 regions and iRepertoire HTBI primers were used to build TCR beta libraries. MiXCR, applied by TCRdb to the multiplex PCR reads, yields one record per CDR3 protein. This table holds around 450,000 distinct CDR3 sequences, 15% to 20% found once. The same sample was also used in a study of T cells in Graves' hyperthyroidism and ophthalmopathy. That source adds: Researchers defined stable Graves' hyperthyroidism as no ophthalmopathy progression within 18 months. Patients aged 18 to 65 had newly diagnosed hyperthyroidism lasting under 2 months. Using 13 V-J features, a model discriminated ophthalmopathy from stable hyperthyroidism.

Sequences were derived from peripheral blood mononuclear cells (PBMCs), sampled at new diagnosis, from a patient treated with antithyroid drugs. The rearrangement links TRBV5-5 to TRBJ2-2, with D hard to call. The clonotype originates from a man between 35 and 55 years old with Graves disease. CDR3 region: CASSLEAAANTGELFF. In DNA form, the CDR3 reads TGTGCCAGCAGCTTGGAGGCGGCCGCGAACACCGGGGAGCTGTTTTTT. Supplemented by reference TRBV5-5 and TRBJ2-2, the full variable domain reads DAGVTQSPTHLIKTRGQQVTLRCSPISGHKSVSWYQQVLGQGPQFIFQYYEKEERGRGNFPDRFSARQFPNYSSELNVNALLLGDSALYLCASSLEAAANTGELFFGEGSRLTVL.